This T cell receptor beta chain was recovered during a study of patients and donors after allogeneic stem cell transplantation. This clonotype was counted at least ten times. Each CDR3 protein gets one entry after TCRdb re-called the RT-PCR reads with MiXCR. This table has fewer than 500,000 distinct CDR3 sequences, about a sixth appearing once. This TCR was sampled from a human donor who was either an allogeneic HSCT recipient or a stem cell or donor lymphocyte infusion donor (not recorded which). It is not recorded whose cells these are; they may come from a transplant donor. What was sequenced was blood, either unsorted or a sorted T cell fraction (not recorded which).

Here the CDR3 DNA reads TGTGCCAGTGTCCCGGGACTAGCGAGCTACAATGAGCAGTTCTTC. As protein: CASVPGLASYNEQFF. This chain uses TRBV2 with TRBJ2-1; 10 nucleotides match TRBD2. The CDR3 runs to 15 residues. Germline V gives CDR1 SNHLY, CDR2 FYNNEI. Trimming cost V 9 bases and J 3 bases; bases outside gene matches: 8.